The next 9 T cell receptor beta chains were all read from a single sample in a study of blood T cell repertoires in COVID-19. Libraries were prepared by immunoSEQ multiplex PCR; TCRdb keeps only in-frame clonotypes and omits some of them. The sample yields 150,000 to 200,000 clones, less than 85% seen once. Sequencing input: PBMCs or T cells enriched from blood (not recorded which). Every receptor here comes from a woman between 45 and 65 years old who had recovered from COVID-19.

Only one count was recorded for this clone. The genes are TRBV7-2 and TRBJ1-5, with D possibly matching TRBD1 (6 bases). Germline values: CDR1 SGHTA, CDR2 FQGNSA. Trimming removed 5 bases from V and 7 bases from J, with 18 bases in between. This CDR3 has 15 residues. This CDR3 reads CASSHSTGGEQPQHF. CDR3 bases: TGTGCCAGCAGCCATTCGACAGGAGGCGAACAGCCCCAGCATTTT.

The chain recombines TRBV19 with TRBJ2-2; 8 positions match TRBD1. CDR1 is LNHDA, CDR2 SQIVND, per germline (reference sequence). Trimming removed 4 bases from V and 1 base from J; junction bases left unmatched: 8. The CDR3 sequence is 17 residues long. For the CDR3, the DNA is TGTGCCAGTAGTAGCGGGACAGGCCCGAGGAACACCGGGGAGCTGTTTTTT. Its protein is CASSSGTGPRNTGELFF.

The rearrangement uses TRBV19 and TRBJ1-4, with 7 nucleotides matching TRBD1. The CDR3 totals 14 residues. From germline, CDR1 is LNHDA and CDR2 SQIVND (reference sequence). The V gene end was trimmed by 5 bases and the J gene end by 10 bases; junction bases not matched to a gene: 10. The chain's CDR3 is CASSSTGTVSKLFF. The DNA for the CDR3 is TGTGCCAGTAGTTCAACGGGGACAGTATCAAAACTGTTTTTT. Full variable domain (remainder filled in from reference TRBV19 and TRBJ1-4): DGGITQSPKYLFRKEGQNVTLSCEQNLNHDAMYWYRQDPGQGLRLIYYSQIVNDFQKGDIAEGYSVSREKKESFPLTVTSAQKNPTAFYLCASSSTGTVSKLFFGSGTQLSVL.

This clone has a handful of counts. CDR3 sequence reads: CASSSPGVRDTEAFF. CDR3 nucleotides: TGTGCCAGCAGCTCCCCAGGGGTAAGGGACACTGAAGCTTTCTTT. V usage is TRBV21-1 and J usage is TRBJ1-1; TRBD1 is the table's D call and was not checked against the DNA. TRBV21-1 is a known pseudogene. This CDR3 has 15 residues.

The chain links TRBV28 to TRBJ2-1; D perhaps matches TRBD2 (6 bases). V was shortened by 2 bases and J by 7 bases, with 21 bases between the two germline ends. From germline, CDR1 is MDHEN and CDR2 SYDVKM. This CDR3 has 17 amino acids. CDR3 coding DNA: TGTGCCAGCAGTTTAGGGTATTCGTACGGGGGTATGAATGAGCAGTTCTTC. It codes for CASSLGYSYGGMNEQFF. Full variable domain (missing parts from reference TRBV28 and TRBJ2-1): DVKVTQSSRYLVKRTGEKVFLECVQDMDHENMFWYRQDPGLGLRLIYFSYDVKMKEKGDIPEGYSVSREKKERFSLILESASTNQTSMYLCASSLGYSYGGMNEQFFGPGTRLTVL.

The chain employs TRBV18 and TRBJ1-4; no firm D call. Deletions cut 6 bases from V and 1 base from J, with 6 bases between. The CDR3 covers 13 residues. Germline V gene lookup returns CDR1 KGHSH and CDR2 LQKENI. The CDR3 protein is CASSPGTNEKLFF. DNA for the CDR3: TGTGCCAGCTCCCCGGGAACTAATGAAAAACTGTTTTTT.

J is TRBJ2-3 and V is TRBV6-5, with D perhaps TRBD2 (6 bases). The CDR3 extends over 15 amino acids. V was pared by 6 bases and J by 2 bases, with 15 bases between. Germline V lookup: CDR1 MNHEY, CDR2 SVGAGI. CDR3 loop: CASSPRRGDTDTQYF. In DNA form, the CDR3 reads TGTGCCAGCAGCCCGCGGCGGGGTGACACAGATACGCAGTATTTT.

The gene calls are TRBV7-3 and TRBJ1-2; D call uncertain. The V end lost 4 bases, the J end lost 2 bases, and 8 bases lay between the germline ends. The CDR3 contains 13 residues. Germline V gene lookup returns CDR1 SGHTA and CDR2 FQGTGA. The CDR3 spells CASSSPGNYGYTF. The CDR3 bases are TGTGCCAGCAGCTCACCGGGGAACTATGGCTACACCTTC. Complete variable domain (other parts from reference TRBV7-3 and TRBJ1-2): GAGVSQTPSNKVTEKGKYVELRCDPISGHTALYWYRQSLGQGPEFLIYFQGTGAADDSGLPNDRFFAVRPEGSVSTLKIQRTERGDSAVYLCASSSPGNYGYTFGSGTRLTVV.

This chain connects TRBV27 to TRBJ2-1; 9 bases align to TRBD2. This CDR3 is 15 amino acids long. CDR1 is MNHEY, CDR2 SMNVEV, per germline (reference sequence). J gave up 4 bases and V 5 bases, and 6 bases lay outside the gene matches. CDR3 nucleotide sequence: TGTGCCAGCAGTCCGACTAGCGGCACATACAATGAGCAGTTCTTC. Protein product: CASSPTSGTYNEQFF.